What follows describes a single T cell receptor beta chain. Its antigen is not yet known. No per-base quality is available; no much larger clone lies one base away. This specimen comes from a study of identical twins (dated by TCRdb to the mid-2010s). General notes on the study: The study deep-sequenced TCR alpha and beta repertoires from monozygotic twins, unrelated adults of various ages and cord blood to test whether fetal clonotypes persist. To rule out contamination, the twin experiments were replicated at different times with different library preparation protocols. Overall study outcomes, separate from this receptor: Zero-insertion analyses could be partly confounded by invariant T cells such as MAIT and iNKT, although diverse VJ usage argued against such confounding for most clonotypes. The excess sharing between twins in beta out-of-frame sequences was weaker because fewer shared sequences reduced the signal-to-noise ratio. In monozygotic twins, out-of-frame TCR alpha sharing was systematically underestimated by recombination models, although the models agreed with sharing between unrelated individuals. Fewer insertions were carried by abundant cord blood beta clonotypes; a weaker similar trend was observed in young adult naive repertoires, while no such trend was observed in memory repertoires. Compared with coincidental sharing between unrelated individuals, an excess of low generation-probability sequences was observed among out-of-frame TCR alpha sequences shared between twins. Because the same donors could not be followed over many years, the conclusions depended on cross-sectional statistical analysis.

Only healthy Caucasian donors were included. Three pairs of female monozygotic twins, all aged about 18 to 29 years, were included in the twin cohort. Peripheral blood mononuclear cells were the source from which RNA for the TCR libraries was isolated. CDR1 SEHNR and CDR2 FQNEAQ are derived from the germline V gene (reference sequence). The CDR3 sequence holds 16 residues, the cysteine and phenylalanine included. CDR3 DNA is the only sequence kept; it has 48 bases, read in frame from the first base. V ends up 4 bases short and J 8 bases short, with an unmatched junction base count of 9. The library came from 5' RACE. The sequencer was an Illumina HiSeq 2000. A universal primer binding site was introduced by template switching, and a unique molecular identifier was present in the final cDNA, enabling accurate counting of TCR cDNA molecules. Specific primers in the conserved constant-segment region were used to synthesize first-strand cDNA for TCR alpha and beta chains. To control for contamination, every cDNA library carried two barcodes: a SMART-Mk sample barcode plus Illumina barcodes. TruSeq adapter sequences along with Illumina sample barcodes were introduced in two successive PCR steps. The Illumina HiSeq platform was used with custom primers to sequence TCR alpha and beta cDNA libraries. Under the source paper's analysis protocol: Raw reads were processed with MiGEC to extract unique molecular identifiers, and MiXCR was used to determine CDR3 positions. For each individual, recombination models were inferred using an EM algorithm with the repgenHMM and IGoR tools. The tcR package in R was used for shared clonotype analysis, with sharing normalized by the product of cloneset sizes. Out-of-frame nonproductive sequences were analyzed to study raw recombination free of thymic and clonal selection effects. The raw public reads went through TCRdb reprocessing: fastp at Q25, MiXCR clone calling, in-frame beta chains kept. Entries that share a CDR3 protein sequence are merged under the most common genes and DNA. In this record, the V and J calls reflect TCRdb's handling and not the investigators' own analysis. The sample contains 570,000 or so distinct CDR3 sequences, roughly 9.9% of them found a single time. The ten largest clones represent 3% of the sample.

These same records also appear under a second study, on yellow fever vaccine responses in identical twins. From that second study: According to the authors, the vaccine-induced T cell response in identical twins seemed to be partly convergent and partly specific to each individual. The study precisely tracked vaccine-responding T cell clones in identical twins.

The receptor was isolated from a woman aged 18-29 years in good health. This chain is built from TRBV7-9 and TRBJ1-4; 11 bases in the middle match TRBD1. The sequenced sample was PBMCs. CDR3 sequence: CASSSTMDRGQEKLFF. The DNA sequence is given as TGTGCCAGCAGCTCGACTATGGACAGGGGGCAGGAAAAACTGTTTTTT.